The T cell receptor (beta chain) described here comes from a study of T cells in Graves' hyperthyroidism and ophthalmopathy. A few counts support this clonotype. TCR beta CDR3 region amplification was performed from RNA transcripts. TCR CDR3 underwent first-round RT-PCR with the HTBI primer set. TCRdb re-called the multiplex PCR reads with MiXCR, one entry per CDR3 protein. The repertoire includes over 550,000 distinct CDR3 sequences, 15% to 20% of them detected once, and 18% sits in the top ten. Looked up from germline, CDR1 is SQVTM and CDR2 is ANQGSEA. V dropped 4 bases and J dropped 6; count of bases not matched to a gene: 14. The CDR3 loop spans 16 amino acids. From 10 ml of fresh peripheral blood, PBMCs were isolated.

The genes are TRBV29-1 and TRBJ2-1, with 8 bases identical to TRBD2. The sample consisted of blood. This TCR was sampled from a woman aged 18-30 years with Graves' hyperthyroidism. The CDR3 is CSVGRRGDRPGNEQFF. Written as DNA, the CDR3 is TGCAGCGTTGGTCGGCGGGGGGACCGACCCGGCAATGAGCAGTTCTTC.